This TCR beta chain was sequenced during a study of T cell repertoires in cytomegalovirus infection. On the study more broadly: Selected CMV epitopes included recently identified HLA-C-restricted ones as well as well-studied HLA-B-restricted ones.

The CDR3 covers 16 residues. CDR1 SGHNT and CDR2 YENEEA come from the germline V gene. J was trimmed by 8 bases and V by 5 bases; bases with no gene match: 14. TCRdb reprocessed the reads via MiXCR and lists one record per CDR3 protein. The profile shows roughly 350,000 distinct CDR3 sequences, approximately 35% of them singletons. This clonotype came up a few times. Its cognate antigen is unknown. The sequence was obtained from a human donor in good health (CMV status not recorded). Some clones in this sample may be carry-over from other donors' samples. The chain recombines TRBV11-3 with TRBJ2-1; 8 nucleotides agree with TRBD2. The material sequenced was cultured PBMCs, taken from culture after CMV antigen stimulation. The CDR3 DNA sequence: TGTGCCAGCAGCGCAGCAGGGCTAGCGGGTTACTATGAGCAGTTCTTC. Its protein product is CASSAAGLAGYYEQFF.